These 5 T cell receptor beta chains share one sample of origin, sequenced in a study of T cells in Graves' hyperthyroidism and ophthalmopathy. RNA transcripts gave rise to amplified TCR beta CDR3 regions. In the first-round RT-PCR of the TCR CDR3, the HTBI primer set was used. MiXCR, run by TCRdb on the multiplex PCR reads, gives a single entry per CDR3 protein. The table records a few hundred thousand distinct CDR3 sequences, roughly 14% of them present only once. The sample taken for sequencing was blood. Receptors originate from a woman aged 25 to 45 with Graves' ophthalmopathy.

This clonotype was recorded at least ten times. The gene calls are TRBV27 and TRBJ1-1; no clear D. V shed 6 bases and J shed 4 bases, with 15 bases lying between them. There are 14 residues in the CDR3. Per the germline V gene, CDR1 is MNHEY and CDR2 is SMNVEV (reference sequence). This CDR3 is CASRAVFLITEAFF. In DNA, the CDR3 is TGTGCCAGCAGGGCGGTTTTTCTTATCACTGAAGCTTTCTTT.

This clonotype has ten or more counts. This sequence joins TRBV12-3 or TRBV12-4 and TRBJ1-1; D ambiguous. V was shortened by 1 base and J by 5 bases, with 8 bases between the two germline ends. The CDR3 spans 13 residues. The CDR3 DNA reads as TGTGCCAGCAGTTTAGGTACCATTACTGAAGCTTTCTTT. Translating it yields CASSLGTITEAFF.

The CDR3 DNA reads TGTGCCAGTAGTATCTGGCAGGGTGACGCCGGGGAGCTGTTTTTT. This encodes CASSIWQGDAGELFF. The chain recombines TRBV19 with TRBJ2-2, with D possibly being TRBD1 (5 bases). The V end lost 3 bases, the J end lost 6 bases, and 14 bases lay between the germline ends. Germline CDR1 is LNHDA and CDR2 is SQIVND (reference sequence). The CDR3 runs 15 residues.

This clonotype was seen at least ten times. The CDR3 sequence is CASSSGGTYEQYF. Here the CDR3 DNA reads TGTGCCAGCAGTTCAGGGGGAACCTACGAGCAGTACTTC. The chain joins TRBV7-3 to TRBJ2-7; TRBD1 agrees at 7 bases. CDR1 and CDR2 (germline): SGHTA, FQGTGA. The V segment lost 6 bases and the J segment 2 bases; nucleotides outside the gene matches: 4. This CDR3 is built from 13 residues.

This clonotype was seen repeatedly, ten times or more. The CDR3 region has the DNA TGTGCCAGCAGCTCCTACAGGGGGCCGGCCTACGAGCAGTACTTC. Translated, it gives CASSSYRGPAYEQYF. The chain has TRBV7-2 and TRBJ2-7; 9 nucleotides line up with TRBD1. The CDR3 spans 15 residues. Germline CDR1 SGHTA, CDR2 FQGNSA. The V segment lost 4 bases and the J segment 2 bases; nucleotides outside the gene matches: 6.